This T cell receptor (beta chain) emerged from a study of blood T cell repertoires in COVID-19. The wider study: Sites across the United States, Italy and Spain contributed samples from acute and convalescent COVID-19. PBMCs, B-cell-depleted T cells, or T cells were the source of the cDNA or gDNA that made up the material.

Recruitment covered about 25 US areas and drew participants whose ages spanned 18 to 89 years. Categorization into cohorts depended on clinical history that participants reported. Assay used: immunoSEQ multiplex PCR; TCRdb lists only in-frame clones, some missing. This table has approximately 230,000 clones, about 90% appearing once. This clone was seen more than once but under ten times. Trimming cost V 8 bases and J 5 bases, with 19 bases left between them. CDR1 and CDR2 (germline): MNHEY, SMNVEV (reference sequence). This CDR3 comprises 14 residues. The sample was PBMCs or T cells enriched from blood (not recorded which). The rearrangement links TRBV27 to TRBJ2-7; maybe TRBD1 (6 bases). The sequence derives from a woman in her 30s with acute COVID-19. DNA for the CDR3: TGTGCCAGCTCCCGCAATGGGGGCCACCACGAGCAGTACTTC. This translates into CASSRNGGHHEQYF.